A selection of T cell receptor beta chains follows, all from one sample in a study of blood T cell repertoires in COVID-19. Assay used: immunoSEQ multiplex PCR; TCRdb lists only in-frame clones, some missing. Of about 270,000 clones listed, roughly nine tenths are singletons. Material: peripheral blood. The receptors stem from a woman aged 30 to 39 with COVID-19, enrolled during active disease. The CDR3 runs from the conserved cysteine through the conserved F or W. The D gene is left open where the match is weak. The size of a clone is reported for some rows only, either as once, few or many, or as a class for expanded clones.

clone_size,j_call,d_call,v_call,cdr3_aa,cdr3_nt
-,TRBJ1-2,TRBD1,TRBV6-1,CASSEARQGIYGYTF,TGTGCCAGCAGTGAAGCGCGACAGGGGATCTATGGCTACACCTTC
-,TRBJ1-2,TRBD1,TRBV11-2,CASSLDVSLGTDYFRYTF,TGTGCCAGCAGCTTAGATGTGAGTCTTGGGACAGACTACTTCCGCTACACCTTC
-,TRBJ1-1,-,TRBV12-3/TRBV12-4,CASSRQENTEAFF,TGTGCCAGCAGTCGACAGGAGAACACTGAAGCTTTCTTT
-,TRBJ1-2,-,TRBV5-1,CASSPWSKGLYGYTF,TGCGCCAGCAGCCCCTGGAGTAAAGGTTTATATGGCTACACCTTC
-,TRBJ2-7,TRBD2,TRBV7-2,CASSLNSGPYYEQYF,TGTGCCAGCAGCTTAAATAGCGGGCCCTACTACGAGCAGTACTTC
-,TRBJ2-7,-,TRBV4-1,CASSQDRQTYEQYF,TGCGCCAGCAGCCAAGATCGCCAGACCTACGAGCAGTACTTC
-,TRBJ1-2,TRBD1,TRBV6-1,CASSEVGTGGYGYTF,TGTGCCAGCAGTGAAGTTGGGACAGGGGGTTATGGCTACACCTTC
-,TRBJ2-3,-,TRBV9,CASSALKRGGNTDTQYF,TGTGCCAGCAGCGCCCTCAAGAGGGGGGGAAACACAGATACGCAGTATTTT
-,TRBJ2-6,-,TRBV11-3,CASRPGTSGANVLTF,TGTGCCAGCAGGCCCGGGACATCTGGGGCCAACGTCCTGACTTTC
-,TRBJ2-7,-,TRBV6-5,CASSYGLRGYEQYF,TGTGCCAGCAGTTACGGACTCAGGGGCTACGAGCAGTACTTC
-,TRBJ1-2,-,TRBV29-1,CSVAPPSGGHLGYTF,TGCAGCGTTGCCCCTCCTTCCGGGGGGCACCTGGGCTACACCTTC
-,TRBJ1-5,-,TRBV6-9,CASSPLGGRNQPQHF,TGTGCCAGCAGCCCCCTCGGGGGGCGCAATCAGCCCCAGCATTTT
-,TRBJ2-7,-,TRBV7-8,CASSLYYEQYF,TGTGCCAGCAGTCTGTACTACGAGCAGTACTTC
few,TRBJ1-4,-,TRBV5-4,CASSLTGLDEKLFF,TGTGCCAGCAGCTTGACAGGGTTGGATGAAAAACTGTTTTTT
-,TRBJ2-3,-,TRBV5-6,CASSPFDF,TGTGCCAGCAGCCCGTTCGATTTT
-,TRBJ2-7,-,TRBV19,CASSHGGGGYEQYF,TGTGCCAGTAGCCATGGAGGGGGGGGCTACGAGCAGTACTTC
-,TRBJ1-1,-,TRBV18,CASSPQGGATEAFF,TGTGCCAGCTCACCACAGGGAGGGGCCACTGAAGCTTTCTTT
-,TRBJ2-5,-,TRBV5-8,CASSLAGQYF,TGTGCCAGCAGCTTGGCGGGGCAGTACTTC
few,TRBJ1-1,-,TRBV23-1,CAAADTEAFF,TGCGCGGCCGCGGACACTGAAGCTTTCTTT
-,TRBJ2-3,-,TRBV7-8,CASSLAVTVTDTQYF,TGTGCCAGCAGCTTAGCAGTGACAGTCACAGATACGCAGTATTTT
-,TRBJ2-5,-,TRBV15,CATSSTDNQETQYF,TGTGCCACCAGTTCCACAGACAACCAAGAGACCCAGTACTTC
-,TRBJ2-5,-,TRBV3-1/TRBV3-2,CASSQGQTPGKETQYF,TGTGCCAGCAGCCAAGGGCAGACACCGGGGAAAGAGACCCAGTACTTC
-,TRBJ2-6,-,TRBV6-4,CASSPEGGALFSGANVLTF,TGTGCCAGCAGTCCCGAGGGGGGGGCGCTATTCTCTGGGGCCAACGTCCTGACTTTC
few,TRBJ1-6,TRBD1,TRBV5-1,CASSLAGTVGSPLHF,TGCGCCAGCAGCTTGGCAGGGACAGTGGGTTCACCCCTCCACTTT
-,TRBJ2-7,TRBD1,TRBV19,CASSPRRTGSSYEQYF,TGTGCCAGTAGTCCCCGCCGGACAGGGAGCTCCTACGAGCAGTACTTC
-,TRBJ2-7,-,TRBV11-2,CASSLGGPYEQYF,TGTGCCAGCAGCTTGGGGGGTCCCTACGAGCAGTACTTC
-,TRBJ1-3,TRBD1,TRBV7-9,CASSWTGGNSHSSGNTIYF,TGTGCCAGCAGTTGGACAGGGGGCAACTCCCATTCCTCTGGAAACACCATATATTTT
once,TRBJ2-7,-,TRBV6-5,CASSSPYYEQYF,TGTGCCAGCAGTTCTCCTTACTACGAGCAGTACTTC
-,TRBJ2-7,TRBD1,TRBV30,CAWSPLPGQGIYEQYF,TGTGCCTGGAGTCCACTCCCGGGACAGGGAATCTACGAGCAGTACTTC
-,TRBJ2-1,-,TRBV19,CASRDLGVRPSSYNEQFF,TGTGCCAGTAGGGACTTAGGCGTTCGCCCGAGCTCCTACAATGAGCAGTTCTTC
once,TRBJ1-2,-,TRBV29-1,CSASVNYGYTF,TGCAGCGCCTCAGTGAACTATGGCTACACCTTC
-,TRBJ2-7,-,TRBV21-1,CASSKVSPASGAYEQYF,TGTGCCAGCAGCAAAGTTAGTCCGGCTAGCGGGGCTTACGAGCAGTACTTC
-,TRBJ1-1,-,TRBV7-6,CASSLAISTGNTEAFF,TGTGCCAGCAGCTTAGCGATTTCGACAGGGAACACTGAAGCTTTCTTT
-,TRBJ2-7,-,TRBV20-1,CSASNRDSYEQYF,TGCAGTGCTAGTAACAGGGACTCCTACGAGCAGTACTTC
-,TRBJ2-6,-,TRBV10-3,CAIRDSSGANVLTF,TGTGCCATCAGGGACAGCTCTGGGGCCAACGTCCTGACTTTC
-,TRBJ2-3,-,TRBV7-9,CASSFLRLGKTDTQYF,TGTGCCAGCAGCTTCCTCAGACTAGGGAAGACAGATACGCAGTATTTT
-,TRBJ1-1,-,TRBV5-1,CASSLFGEKDTEAFF,TGCGCCAGCAGCTTGTTTGGGGAGAAGGACACTGAAGCTTTCTTT
-,TRBJ2-5,TRBD1,TRBV11-3,CASSWDRGETQYF,TGTGCCAGCAGCTGGGACAGGGGTGAGACCCAGTACTTC
-,TRBJ2-2,-,TRBV21-1,CASSTTPSWTGDTGELFF,TGTGCCAGCAGCACCACCCCCTCGTGGACAGGAGACACCGGGGAGCTGTTTTTT
-,TRBJ2-5,TRBD2,TRBV3-1/TRBV3-2,CASSQDPAGPQETQYF,TGTGCCAGCAGCCAAGATCCAGCGGGGCCTCAAGAGACCCAGTACTTC
-,TRBJ1-2,-,TRBV7-9,CASSSAGDTSNYGYTF,TGTGCCAGCAGCTCAGCCGGGGACACCTCCAACTATGGCTACACCTTC
-,TRBJ1-1,-,TRBV5-4,CASIQGPEAFF,TGTGCCTCAATACAGGGCCCTGAAGCTTTCTTT
-,TRBJ1-2,-,TRBV28,CASRAGHLGYGYTF,TGTGCCAGCAGAGCGGGGCACTTGGGCTATGGCTACACCTTC
-,TRBJ2-7,TRBD1,TRBV27,CASSKLGGPTYEQYF,TGTGCCAGCAGTAAACTAGGGGGCCCCACCTACGAGCAGTACTTC
-,TRBJ1-3,-,TRBV5-5,CASSLGPSSGNTIYF,TGTGCCAGCAGCTTGGGTCCGAGCTCTGGAAACACCATATATTTT
once,TRBJ2-3,TRBD2,TRBV5-1,CASSPIAGGRTDTQYF,TGCGCCAGCAGCCCCATAGCGGGGGGGCGTACAGATACGCAGTATTTT
-,TRBJ2-7,TRBD1,TRBV10-2,CASREGQAEHEQYF,TGCGCCAGCAGGGAAGGACAGGCTGAACACGAGCAGTACTTC
-,TRBJ1-6,-,TRBV7-9,CASSLSPPGDNSPLHF,TGTGCCAGCAGCTTAAGTCCCCCCGGGGATAATTCACCCCTCCACTTT
-,TRBJ2-7,-,TRBV18,CASSPPGPNEQYF,TGTGCCAGCTCACCACCGGGCCCCAACGAGCAGTACTTC
-,TRBJ2-7,-,TRBV14,CASSPQGYEQYF,TGTGCCAGCAGCCCCCAGGGGTACGAGCAGTACTTC
-,TRBJ1-1,-,TRBV5-5,CASSSLDRKQAFF,TGTGCCAGCAGCTCCCTTGATCGCAAACAGGCTTTCTTT
-,TRBJ2-3,-,TRBV18,CASSPRVEGDTQYF,TGTGCCAGCTCCCCTAGAGTTGAAGGAGATACGCAGTATTTT
few,TRBJ1-2,-,TRBV19,CATTWDINNYGYTF,TGTGCCACTACCTGGGACATAAATAACTATGGCTACACCTTC
once,TRBJ1-6,-,TRBV2,CASNRGRGNSPLHF,TGTGCCAGCAATAGGGGGAGGGGGAATTCACCCCTCCACTTT